The clone carrying this TCR beta chain was observed a handful of times. Its target is unknown. The data derive from a study of response to subunit inactivated influenza vaccine. TCRdb analysed the RT-PCR reads with MiXCR anew, one entry per CDR3 protein. Found here are roughly 790,000 distinct CDR3 sequences, about 20% of them singletons; the top ten hold roughly 10%. Trimming took off 7 bases at V and 8 bases at J, with 12 bases between the two ends. This CDR3 region has 12 residues. The germline gives CDR1 MNHEY, CDR2 SVGEGT. The study, taken as a whole, reports: It was the authors' suggestion that each seasonal influenza vaccination recruits few new T cells.

The origin of this receptor is a man aged 45 to 65 who received an inactivated influenza vaccine. Source: PBMCs from blood, taken about 5 days after vaccination. The rearrangement uses TRBV6-2 or TRBV6-3 and TRBJ2-1; TRBD1 is a possible D gene (6 bases). Here the CDR3 DNA reads TGTGCCAGCACCTCTTACAGGGATGAGCAGTTCTTC. It encodes CASTSYRDEQFF.